Each of the 9 T cell receptor beta chains below was sequenced from the same sample in a study of cytomegalovirus exposure and HLA in healthy donors. The PCR was carried out with 60 Vbeta primers and 13 Jbeta primers. TCRdb's copy holds only in-frame clones and misses some; the assay was immunoSEQ multiplex PCR. The sample lists under 130,000 clones; about 71% were seen once. The specimen sequenced was PBMCs. The receptor source for this set is a woman aged 45-65 years in good health and CMV-seronegative.

The rearrangement links TRBV4-2 to TRBJ2-5; 10 nucleotides match TRBD2. Per the germline V gene, CDR1 is LGHNA and CDR2 is YNFKEQ. The CDR3 is 18 residues long. V was pared by 1 base and J by 1 base, with 9 bases of the junction left unmatched. The CDR3 loop is CASSQVLYKREGQETQYF. The CDR3 DNA is TGTGCCAGCAGCCAAGTACTCTACAAGCGGGAGGGCCAAGAGACCCAGTACTTC.

This clone was observed a handful of times. The chain recombines TRBV19 with TRBJ2-7, with TRBD1 matching 8 bases. Germline V gene sequence: CDR1 LNHDA, CDR2 SQIVND (reference sequence). This CDR3 is 15 amino acids long. With V trimmed by 3 bases and J by 4 bases, 8 bases remained unmatched. In nucleotides, the CDR3 is TGTGCCAGTAGTATCCGAGAGACAGGGGAATACGAGCAGTACTTC. Protein product: CASSIRETGEYEQYF.

This chain links TRBV5-1 with TRBJ2-3; weak D call: TRBD2 (6 bases). From germline, CDR1 is SGHRS and CDR2 YFSETQ. The CDR3 covers 14 residues. The V end lost 4 bases, the J end lost 5 bases, and 14 bases lay between the germline ends. In nucleotides, the CDR3 is TGCGCCAGCAGCGAGTACGGGGAGGTAGATACGCAGTATTTT. Translating gives CASSEYGEVDTQYF.

The chain is built from TRBV29-1 and TRBJ2-1; 10 nucleotides align to TRBD2. Germline lookup yields CDR1 SQVTM and CDR2 ANQGSEA. This CDR3 has 15 amino acids. With 1 base clipped from V and 8 bases from J, the junction kept 8 bases outside the gene matches. The CDR3 DNA reads TGCAGCGTTGAAGGGGCTAGCGGGAGTTCGGATGAGCAGTTCTTC. Translated: CSVEGASGSSDEQFF.

This rearrangement joins TRBV7-2 to TRBJ2-1; no clear D gene. In germline, CDR1 is SGHTA, CDR2 FQGNSA. The CDR3 runs to 13 residues. V lost 5 bases and J 7 bases, leaving 12 bases between the germline ends. CDR3 nucleotides: TGTGCCAGCAGCACCGACTCCCGAAATGAGCAGTTCTTC. Its translation: CASSTDSRNEQFF.

This clone came up a few times. The V gene is TRBV28, the J gene TRBJ2-1, with TRBD2 matching 13 bases. The CDR3 consists of 19 residues. Germline loops: CDR1 MDHEN, CDR2 SYDVKM. Trimming at V came to 5 bases and at J to 4 bases, leaving 14 bases not matched to a gene. The CDR3 loop is CASSQRLAGGNFIYNEQFF. The CDR3, as DNA: TGTGCCAGCAGTCAAAGACTAGCGGGAGGAAATTTTATATACAATGAGCAGTTCTTC.

In nucleotides, the CDR3 is TGTGCCAGCAGCGTAGTCGCTAGCGGGGGGGAAGAGACCCAGTACTTC. This gives the protein CASSVVASGGEETQYF. The V gene is TRBV9, the J gene TRBJ2-5; 12 nucleotides match TRBD2. From germline, CDR1 is SGDLS and CDR2 YYNGEE. Germline trimming cut 0 bases from V and 3 bases from J; bases unmatched to any gene: 3. CDR3 length: 16 residues. Full variable domain (missing parts from reference TRBV9 and TRBJ2-5): DSGVTQTPKHLITATGQRVTLRCSPRSGDLSVYWYQQSLDQGLQFLIQYYNGEERAKGNILERFSAQQFPDLHSELNLSSLELGDSALYFCASSVVASGGEETQYFGPGTRLLVL.

This chain joins TRBV9 and TRBJ2-7; weak D call: TRBD2 (6 bases). V gave up 2 bases and J gave up 6 bases, with 9 bases separating them. The germline gives CDR1 SGDLS, CDR2 YYNGEE. The CDR3 loop spans 12 amino acids. In DNA, the CDR3 is TGTGCCAGCAGCGTTTGGGGAGGCGAGCAGTACTTC. Its translation: CASSVWGGEQYF.

The J gene is TRBJ2-5, the V gene TRBV6-5; no clear D. V dropped 6 bases and J dropped 2 bases, with 10 bases sitting between them. The CDR3 spans 13 residues. Germline V gene data show CDR1 as MNHEY and CDR2 as SVGAGI. Here the CDR3 reads CASSAQKQETQYF. DNA of the CDR3: TGTGCCAGCAGCGCTCAGAAACAAGAGACCCAGTACTTC.